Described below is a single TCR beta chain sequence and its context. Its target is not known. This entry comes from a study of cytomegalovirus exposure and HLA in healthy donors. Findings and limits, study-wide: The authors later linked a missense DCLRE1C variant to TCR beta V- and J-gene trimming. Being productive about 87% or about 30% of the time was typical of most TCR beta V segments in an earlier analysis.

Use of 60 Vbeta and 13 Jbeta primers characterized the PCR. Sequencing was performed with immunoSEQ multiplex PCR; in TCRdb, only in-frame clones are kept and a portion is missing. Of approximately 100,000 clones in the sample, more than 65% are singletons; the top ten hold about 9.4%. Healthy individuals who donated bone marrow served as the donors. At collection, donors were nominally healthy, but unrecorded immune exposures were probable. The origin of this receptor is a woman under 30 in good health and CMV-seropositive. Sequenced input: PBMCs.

DNA for the CDR3: TGTGCCAGCTCCCCCCCTGGACAGGGAGGTGAAAAACTGTTTTTT. Protein sequence: CASSPPGQGGEKLFF. The chain couples TRBV18 to TRBJ1-4, with 8 nucleotides matching TRBD1. The CDR3 contains 15 residues. CDR1 and CDR2 from the germline V gene are KGHSH and LQKENI. J was trimmed by 7 bases and V by 6 bases; bases with no gene match: 10.